Included here is one T cell receptor beta chain sequence, with context. From the RT-PCR reads, TCRdb called clonotypes with MiXCR, one entry per CDR3 protein. This sample has hundreds of thousands of distinct CDR3 sequences; approximately 10% occur once, and the top ten carry 9.5% to 11%. The V and J ends lost 0 bases and 6 bases, in that order; junction bases with no gene match: 9. The CDR3 sequence is 16 residues long. The germline gives CDR1 SGHRS, CDR2 YFSETQ. The record originates from a study of response to subunit inactivated influenza vaccine. The same data also contributed to another study, on T cells expressing NK-cell markers. From that study: TCR beta cDNA was made by 5'RACE template switching with UMIs. In the group of eight sequenced donors, seven were HCMV-seropositive and one was seronegative. These clonotypes additionally ranked first within the CD3+CD56-NKG2C+ fraction of four donors.

This material consisted of PBMCs from blood, taken on the day of vaccination. The genes are TRBV5-1 and TRBJ2-3; 8 positions agree with TRBD1. The receptor's source is a man aged 45-65 years who received an inactivated influenza vaccine. The CDR3 DNA is TGCGCCAGCAGCTTGGCCTTTGGCAGGGGGCAGGATACGCAGTATTTT. This gives the protein CASSLAFGRGQDTQYF. The variable domain in full, with the rest retrieved from reference TRBV5-1 and TRBJ2-3, is KAGVTQTPRYLIKTRGQQVTLSCSPISGHRSVSWYQQTPGQGLQFLFEYFSETQRNKGNFPGRFSGRQFSNSRSEMNVSTLELGDSALYLCASSLAFGRGQDTQYFGPGTRLTVL.